This T cell receptor beta chain was sequenced for a study of T cell changes during pregnancy in multiple sclerosis. TCRdb keeps only in-frame clones here, not all; method: immunoSEQ multiplex PCR. The sample records 98,000 or so clones, approximately 93% being singletons. This TCR derives from a female donor with multiple sclerosis, enrolled in a pregnancy study. Sequencing used peripheral blood, obtained after pregnancy.

The CDR3 here is CASSDSTGEFYGYTF. In DNA form, the CDR3 reads TGTGCCAGCAGTGACTCGACAGGAGAATTCTATGGCTACACCTTC. V gene TRBV6-4 combines with J gene TRBJ1-2, with TRBD1 as a possible D gene (6 bases). Trimming left V 0 bases short and J 4 bases short, with 12 bases between. CDR3 length equals 15 residues. Germline V lookup: CDR1 MRHNA, CDR2 SNTAGT.